The TCR beta chain under discussion was sequenced for a study of metastatic and nonmetastatic thyroid tumors. Study as a whole: Repertoires were compared across blood and tumor or nodule tissue from malignant and benign thyroid patients. Study-wide findings and caveats: Relative to benign nodules, malignant thyroid tumors were reportedly characterized by significantly elevated TCR beta diversity in blood and tumor.

The germline V gene encodes CDR1 DFQATT and CDR2 SNEGSKA (reference sequence). The CDR3 is 12 amino acids. With regard to this clone: No antigen is known for it. The junction departs from germline at one end; a sequencing error may be responsible.

Every patient was untreated before thyroid surgery. As processed by the authors: Between-group CDR3 differences, defined by clinicopathological status, yielded a distant-metastasis classifier for papillary thyroid cancer. TCRdb re-called clones from the PCR reads using MiXCR. These V and J calls are TCRdb output, not the study's own analysis. Found here are about 10,000 clones, roughly 26% of them singletons; the top ten hold around 10%. The sequenced sample consisted of tumor tissue. The chain links TRBV20-1 to TRBJ1-6, with D possibly being TRBD1 (6 bases). This clonotype was sampled from a female donor with papillary thyroid cancer or a benign thyroid nodule (not recorded which). Some clones in this sample may be carry-over from other donors' samples. The CDR3 sequence: CSARGGPSPLHF. CDR3 sequence (DNA): TGCAGTGCCAGAGGGGGGCCGAGTCCCCTCCACTTT.